This is a list of T cell receptor beta chains from one sample in a study of blood T cell repertoires in COVID-19. Clones were sequenced by immunoSEQ multiplex PCR, and TCRdb holds only the in-frame ones, with some missing. The sample comprises 150,000 to 200,000 clones, 90% of which are singletons, and 15% to 20% rests with the top ten. Specimen: peripheral blood. The receptors originated from a man aged 55 to 69 with active or convalescent COVID-19. The CDR3 runs from the conserved cysteine through the conserved F or W. A D gene is named only where the DNA matches it firmly. Clone size is given for some rows only: seen once, a few or many times, or a class if the clone is expanded.

14 TRBD1 TRBJ1-2 TRBV6-6 - CASSPGQGAQGYTF TGTGCCAGCAGCCCTGGACAGGGGGCGCAGGGCTACACCTTC
13 TRBD1 TRBJ1-6 TRBV6-5 - CASDGRGNSPLHF TGTGCCAGCGACGGCAGGGGGAATTCACCCCTCCACTTT
14 - TRBJ1-5 TRBV4-1 - CASSQGTPNQPQHF TGCGCCAGCAGCCAAGGGACACCAAATCAGCCCCAGCATTTT
12 - TRBJ2-7 TRBV3-1/TRBV3-2 - CASSQVEYEQYF TGTGCCAGCAGCCAAGTGGAGTACGAGCAGTACTTC
16 TRBD1 TRBJ2-5 TRBV4-1 - CASSQAGQGATETQYF TGCGCCAGCAGCCAAGCGGGACAGGGTGCAACAGAGACCCAGTACTTC
14 - TRBJ1-2 TRBV4-2 - CASSQGVLIYGYTF TGTGCCAGCAGCCAAGGAGTACTGATCTATGGCTACACCTTC
15 TRBD1 TRBJ1-5 TRBV5-1 - CASSLGTGLGQPQHF TGCGCCAGCAGCTTGGGGACAGGGCTGGGGCAGCCCCAGCATTTT
15 TRBD1 TRBJ1-1 TRBV6-5 - CASSYSGTVNTEAFF TGTGCCAGCAGTTATTCCGGGACAGTGAACACTGAAGCTTTCTTT
12 - TRBJ1-1 TRBV10-1 - CASSQGNTEAFF TGCGCCAGCAGTCAGGGGAACACTGAAGCTTTCTTT
14 - TRBJ1-1 TRBV18 once CASSSGSLGTEAFF TGTGCCAGCTCATCGGGAAGCCTGGGCACTGAAGCTTTCTTT
16 - TRBJ1-5 TRBV18 - CASSPPAPSGNQPQHF TGTGCCAGCTCACCCCCTGCTCCGTCGGGCAATCAGCCCCAGCATTTT
14 - TRBJ1-6 TRBV28 - CASRVPTVISPLHF TGTGCCAGCAGGGTTCCGACAGTTATTTCACCCCTCCACTTT
15 TRBD2 TRBJ2-1 TRBV7-9 - CASSLLAATSDEQFF TGTGCCAGCAGCCTCCTAGCGGCGACCTCGGATGAGCAGTTCTTC
12 - TRBJ1-5 TRBV18 - CASSPRGQPQHF TGTGCCAGCTCACCCCGCGGTCAGCCCCAGCATTTT
12 - TRBJ1-2 TRBV2 - CASSVSNYGYTF TGTGCCAGCAGTGTCAGTAACTATGGCTACACCTTC
13 TRBD1 TRBJ2-2 TRBV6-4 - CASSGQGTGELFF TGTGCCAGCAGTGGACAGGGAACCGGGGAGCTGTTTTTT
14 TRBD1 TRBJ1-4 TRBV6-5 - CASAARQGNEKLFF TGTGCCAGCGCCGCGAGACAGGGTAATGAAAAACTGTTTTTT
15 TRBD2 TRBJ2-5 TRBV6-5 - CASSLAGIPQETQYF TGTGCCAGCAGTCTAGCGGGGATACCACAAGAGACCCAGTACTTC
13 - TRBJ1-1 TRBV18 - CASSPTVNTEAFF TGTGCCAGCTCACCAACAGTGAACACTGAAGCTTTCTTT
16 - TRBJ2-1 TRBV9 - CASSVVASSSYNEQFF TGTGCCAGCAGCGTAGTAGCTAGTTCCTCCTACAATGAGCAGTTCTTC
19 TRBD2 TRBJ2-7 TRBV7-2 - CASSPGMGLAGGPSYEQYF TGTGCCAGCAGCCCTGGGATGGGACTAGCGGGAGGGCCCTCCTACGAGCAGTACTTC
15 TRBD1 TRBJ2-5 TRBV15 - CATSRLQGDQETQYF TGTGCCACCAGCAGGCTACAGGGGGACCAAGAGACCCAGTACTTC
14 TRBD1 TRBJ1-2 TRBV10-1 few CASSPKDRNYGYTF TGCGCCAGCAGTCCCAAGGACAGGAACTATGGCTACACCTTC
10 - TRBJ2-5 TRBV25-1 - CASTKETQYF TGTGCCAGCACCAAAGAGACCCAGTACTTC
14 TRBD2 TRBJ2-7 TRBV27 - CASQPGLAENEQYF TGTGCCAGCCAACCGGGACTAGCGGAAAACGAGCAGTACTTC
16 - TRBJ1-1 TRBV19 once CASSKRDVGGFSEAFF TGTGCCAGTAGTAAAAGGGACGTCGGGGGGTTTTCTGAAGCTTTCTTT
19 TRBD1 TRBJ1-6 TRBV7-6 once CASSLKVGAAGGPNSPLHF TGTGCCAGCAGTTTAAAAGTCGGTGCGGCAGGGGGCCCTAATTCACCCCTCCACTTT
15 TRBD1 TRBJ1-2 TRBV6-5 - CASSSGQGPGYGYTF TGTGCCAGCAGTTCAGGACAGGGCCCTGGCTATGGCTACACCTTC
13 TRBD1 TRBJ1-1 TRBV29-1 - CSVDRQGGTEAFF TGCAGCGTCGACCGACAGGGCGGCACTGAAGCTTTCTTT
15 TRBD2 TRBJ2-1 TRBV27 - CASRGPGLMTNEQFF TGTGCCAGCAGGGGTCCGGGACTAATGACCAATGAGCAGTTCTTC
15 TRBD2 TRBJ2-2 TRBV19 - CASSRLAGVSGELFF TGTGCCAGTAGTCGACTAGCGGGAGTCTCCGGGGAGCTGTTTTTT
15 TRBD2 TRBJ2-3 TRBV6-5 few CAIISGAAGADTQYF TGTGCCATCATTAGCGGGGCGGCTGGGGCAGATACGCAGTATTTT